These T cell receptor beta chains were read from a single sample in a study of T-cell memory formation after mild COVID-19. Using its own MiXCR run on the 5' RACE reads, TCRdb lists one record per CDR3 protein. The repertoire holds 350,000 to 450,000 distinct CDR3 sequences, with about 20% as singletons. The sequenced sample consisted of PBMCs or a T cell subset sorted from them (not recorded which). All receptors derive from an adult woman who had mild COVID-19 (a few samples of this study predate the infection). Cell type and time point are not known. CDR3s include the opening cysteine and the closing phenylalanine or tryptophan. Fields, in order: V gene, J gene, D gene, clone size, CDR3 protein, CDR3 DNA. D genes are given only for firm matches. Clone size is stated in some rows and not others, as once, few, many or a class when expanded.

v_gene: TRBV3-1
j_gene: TRBJ2-5
d_gene: NA
abundance: NA
CDR3aa: CASSQGLGAEETQYF
CDR3nt: TGTGCCAGCAGCCAAGGATTAGGGGCCGAAGAGACCCAGTACTTC

v_gene: TRBV29-1
j_gene: TRBJ1-4
d_gene: NA
abundance: many
CDR3aa: CSVGPGREKLFF
CDR3nt: TGCAGCGTAGGGCCAGGGCGGGAAAAACTGTTTTTT

v_gene: TRBV7-3
j_gene: TRBJ2-1
d_gene: NA
abundance: few
CDR3aa: CASSNSEYNEQFF
CDR3nt: TGTGCCAGCAGCAATTCAGAGTACAATGAGCAGTTCTTC

v_gene: TRBV3-1
j_gene: TRBJ1-6
d_gene: TRBD1
abundance: NA
CDR3aa: CASSQDGVQGYYNSPLHF
CDR3nt: TGTGCCAGCAGCCAAGATGGGGTACAGGGGTACTATAATTCACCCCTCCACTTT

v_gene: TRBV12-3/TRBV12-4
j_gene: TRBJ1-5
d_gene: NA
abundance: NA
CDR3aa: CASSSTLTIYSNQPQHF
CDR3nt: TGTGCCAGCAGTTCAACCTTAACAATCTATAGCAATCAGCCCCAGCATTTT

v_gene: TRBV4-3
j_gene: TRBJ2-7
d_gene: TRBD1
abundance: few
CDR3aa: CASSHGTGASYEQYF
CDR3nt: TGCGCCAGCAGCCACGGGACAGGGGCCTCCTACGAGCAGTACTTC

v_gene: TRBV5-1
j_gene: TRBJ1-6
d_gene: TRBD1
abundance: many
CDR3aa: CASRRGQDNSPLHF
CDR3nt: TGCGCCAGCAGAAGGGGACAGGATAATTCACCCCTCCACTTT

v_gene: TRBV4-3
j_gene: TRBJ2-1
d_gene: NA
abundance: many
CDR3aa: CASSQELIVNTEQFF
CDR3nt: TGCGCCAGCAGCCAAGAGCTTATTGTCAACACTGAGCAGTTCTTC

v_gene: TRBV4-3
j_gene: TRBJ1-2
d_gene: TRBD1
abundance: NA
CDR3aa: CASSSGTAPGGYGYTF
CDR3nt: TGCGCCAGCAGCTCAGGGACAGCCCCCGGAGGCTATGGCTACACCTTC

v_gene: TRBV18
j_gene: TRBJ1-4
d_gene: NA
abundance: few
CDR3aa: CASSPTLQPADEKLFF
CDR3nt: TGTGCCAGCTCACCAACGCTCCAGCCAGCGGATGAAAAACTGTTTTTT

v_gene: TRBV2
j_gene: TRBJ1-1
d_gene: NA
abundance: NA
CDR3aa: CASSEWIVRGTEAFF
CDR3nt: TGTGCCAGCAGTGAATGGATTGTCAGGGGTACTGAAGCTTTCTTT

v_gene: TRBV4-1
j_gene: TRBJ2-1
d_gene: TRBD1
abundance: few
CDR3aa: CASSQFASNSGQGFHEQFF
CDR3nt: TGCGCCAGCAGCCAATTCGCTTCTAACTCGGGACAGGGTTTCCATGAGCAGTTCTTC

v_gene: TRBV14
j_gene: TRBJ1-1
d_gene: TRBD1
abundance: NA
CDR3aa: CASSARDRGHTEAFF
CDR3nt: TGTGCCAGCAGCGCCCGGGACAGGGGGCACACTGAAGCTTTCTTT

v_gene: TRBV12-3/TRBV12-4
j_gene: TRBJ2-7
d_gene: NA
abundance: few
CDR3aa: CASSFTGRNGLYEQYF
CDR3nt: TGTGCCAGCAGTTTCACGGGACGGAACGGGCTCTACGAGCAGTACTTC

v_gene: TRBV7-2
j_gene: TRBJ2-1
d_gene: NA
abundance: few
CDR3aa: CASRFAAYNEQFF
CDR3nt: TGTGCCAGCAGATTCGCTGCCTACAATGAGCAGTTCTTC

v_gene: TRBV3-1
j_gene: TRBJ2-1
d_gene: TRBD2
abundance: NA
CDR3aa: CASSPSGLAYYNEQFF
CDR3nt: TGTGCCAGCAGCCCTTCGGGACTAGCGTACTACAATGAGCAGTTCTTC

v_gene: TRBV2
j_gene: TRBJ2-7
d_gene: TRBD1
abundance: once
CDR3aa: CASRGRTGVHYEQYF
CDR3nt: TGTGCCAGCAGGGGCAGGACAGGGGTCCACTACGAGCAGTACTTC

v_gene: TRBV4-1
j_gene: TRBJ2-7
d_gene: TRBD1
abundance: few
CDR3aa: CASSQEVGTGVYEQYF
CDR3nt: TGCGCCAGCAGCCAAGAGGTTGGGACAGGGGTCTACGAGCAGTACTTC

v_gene: TRBV4-2
j_gene: TRBJ2-1
d_gene: TRBD2
abundance: few
CDR3aa: CASSHLAGEGINEQFF
CDR3nt: TGTGCCAGCAGCCACCTAGCGGGAGAGGGAATCAATGAGCAGTTCTTC

v_gene: TRBV7-2
j_gene: TRBJ1-2
d_gene: NA
abundance: once
CDR3aa: CASSLGGGQGLFYGYTF
CDR3nt: TGTGCCAGCAGCTTAGGGGGCGGGCAGGGCCTTTTCTATGGCTACACCTTC

v_gene: TRBV9
j_gene: TRBJ2-1
d_gene: TRBD1
abundance: few
CDR3aa: CASSVGTGRRTYNEQFF
CDR3nt: TGTGCCAGCAGCGTAGGGACAGGGAGGAGGACCTACAATGAGCAGTTCTTC

v_gene: TRBV25-1
j_gene: TRBJ1-3
d_gene: NA
abundance: many
CDR3aa: CASSEGLFSGNTIYF
CDR3nt: TGTGCCAGCAGTGAAGGACTGTTCTCTGGAAACACCATATATTTT

v_gene: TRBV7-9
j_gene: TRBJ2-1
d_gene: TRBD2
abundance: few
CDR3aa: CASSTPSSGGPNEQFF
CDR3nt: TGTGCCAGCAGCACCCCATCTAGCGGGGGGCCCAATGAGCAGTTCTTC

v_gene: TRBV27
j_gene: TRBJ2-6
d_gene: TRBD1
abundance: NA
CDR3aa: CASSPGQVGPSGANVLTF
CDR3nt: TGTGCCAGCAGTCCGGGACAGGTGGGACCCTCTGGGGCCAACGTCCTGACTTTC

v_gene: TRBV5-1
j_gene: TRBJ1-4
d_gene: NA
abundance: NA
CDR3aa: CASTQGPPGLHNEKLFF
CDR3nt: TGCGCCAGCACCCAAGGACCGCCGGGACTGCATAATGAAAAACTGTTTTTT

v_gene: TRBV4-1
j_gene: TRBJ2-5
d_gene: TRBD1
abundance: NA
CDR3aa: CASSQSAGGAGETQYF
CDR3nt: TGCGCCAGCAGCCAATCAGCAGGGGGCGCAGGGGAGACCCAGTACTTC

v_gene: TRBV24-1
j_gene: TRBJ1-2
d_gene: TRBD1
abundance: NA
CDR3aa: CATSERGGQGPYGYTF
CDR3nt: TGTGCCACCAGTGAACGCGGGGGACAGGGACCCTATGGCTACACCTTC

v_gene: TRBV4-1
j_gene: TRBJ1-4
d_gene: NA
abundance: NA
CDR3aa: CASSARGLTNEKLFF
CDR3nt: TGCGCCAGCAGCGCCAGGGGACTAACTAATGAAAAACTGTTTTTT

v_gene: TRBV6-5
j_gene: TRBJ2-3
d_gene: NA
abundance: once
CDR3aa: CASSFPGSRTDTQYF
CDR3nt: TGTGCCAGCAGTTTTCCCGGGTCCCGCACAGATACGCAGTATTTT

v_gene: TRBV7-2
j_gene: TRBJ1-2
d_gene: TRBD1
abundance: many
CDR3aa: CASSSGTGDRGYTF
CDR3nt: TGTGCCAGCAGTTCCGGGACAGGGGATCGGGGCTACACCTTC

v_gene: TRBV5-1
j_gene: TRBJ2-2
d_gene: NA
abundance: few
CDR3aa: CASSLELGTGELFF
CDR3nt: TGCGCCAGCAGCTTGGAGCTGGGTACCGGGGAGCTGTTTTTT

v_gene: TRBV25-1
j_gene: TRBJ2-3
d_gene: TRBD2
abundance: many
CDR3aa: CASSDPTGRGGTDTQYF
CDR3nt: TGTGCCAGCAGTGATCCTACGGGGCGGGGGGGCACAGATACGCAGTATTTT

v_gene: TRBV15
j_gene: TRBJ1-1
d_gene: NA
abundance: NA
CDR3aa: CATSRGGDAFF
CDR3nt: TGTGCCACCAGCAGAGGAGGGGATGCTTTCTTT

v_gene: TRBV7-9
j_gene: TRBJ2-7
d_gene: TRBD2
abundance: NA
CDR3aa: CASSLQASGSSYEQYF
CDR3nt: TGTGCCAGCAGCTTACAGGCTAGCGGCTCCTCCTACGAGCAGTACTTC

v_gene: TRBV5-1
j_gene: TRBJ2-1
d_gene: TRBD2
abundance: NA
CDR3aa: CASSTGGNEQFF
CDR3nt: TGCGCCAGCAGTACGGGAGGGAATGAGCAGTTCTTC

v_gene: TRBV7-2
j_gene: TRBJ2-5
d_gene: NA
abundance: NA
CDR3aa: CASSSNRAETQYF
CDR3nt: TGTGCCAGCAGCTCGAACAGGGCAGAGACCCAGTACTTC

v_gene: TRBV12-3/TRBV12-4
j_gene: TRBJ2-1
d_gene: NA
abundance: few
CDR3aa: CASSLGSGASYNEQFF
CDR3nt: TGTGCCAGCAGTTTAGGAAGCGGAGCTTCTTACAATGAGCAGTTCTTC

v_gene: TRBV29-1
j_gene: TRBJ2-5
d_gene: NA
abundance: few
CDR3aa: CSVEEFGTQYF
CDR3nt: TGCAGCGTTGAGGAATTCGGGACCCAGTACTTC

v_gene: TRBV12-3/TRBV12-4
j_gene: TRBJ2-7
d_gene: NA
abundance: few
CDR3aa: CASTARDITYEQYF
CDR3nt: TGTGCCAGCACCGCCCGGGACATCACTTACGAGCAGTACTTC

v_gene: TRBV12-3/TRBV12-4
j_gene: TRBJ2-7
d_gene: NA
abundance: few
CDR3aa: CASRLLAEQYF
CDR3nt: TGTGCCAGCAGACTCCTAGCTGAGCAGTACTTC

v_gene: TRBV6-2/TRBV6-3
j_gene: TRBJ2-7
d_gene: NA
abundance: NA
CDR3aa: CASTEQVYYEQYF
CDR3nt: TGTGCCAGCACCGAACAGGTCTACTACGAGCAGTACTTC

v_gene: TRBV15
j_gene: TRBJ2-1
d_gene: TRBD2
abundance: few
CDR3aa: CATSRDAGGQEQFF
CDR3nt: TGTGCCACCAGCAGAGACGCGGGGGGGCAGGAGCAGTTCTTC

v_gene: TRBV30
j_gene: TRBJ1-6
d_gene: NA
abundance: few
CDR3aa: CAWGWGQRNSPLHF
CDR3nt: TGTGCCTGGGGGTGGGGCCAGCGAAATTCACCCCTCCACTTT

v_gene: TRBV5-1
j_gene: TRBJ2-3
d_gene: NA
abundance: NA
CDR3aa: CASSLVGQGLALTDTQYF
CDR3nt: TGCGCCAGCAGCTTGGTAGGCCAGGGGCTAGCGCTCACAGATACGCAGTATTTT

v_gene: TRBV7-3
j_gene: TRBJ2-5
d_gene: NA
abundance: NA
CDR3aa: CASSLSSVQETQYF
CDR3nt: TGTGCCAGCAGCCTATCCTCTGTTCAAGAGACCCAGTACTTC

v_gene: TRBV5-5
j_gene: TRBJ2-3
d_gene: TRBD2
abundance: NA
CDR3aa: CASSLGLAGGRSTDTQYF
CDR3nt: TGTGCCAGCAGCTTGGGACTAGCGGGAGGGCGAAGCACAGATACGCAGTATTTT

v_gene: TRBV15
j_gene: TRBJ1-2
d_gene: NA
abundance: NA
CDR3aa: CATSRDGYGYTF
CDR3nt: TGTGCCACCAGCAGAGATGGATATGGCTACACCTTC

v_gene: TRBV30
j_gene: TRBJ2-1
d_gene: NA
abundance: NA
CDR3aa: CAWSVWGSSYNEQFF
CDR3nt: TGTGCCTGGAGTGTTTGGGGCTCTTCCTACAATGAGCAGTTCTTC

v_gene: TRBV5-1
j_gene: TRBJ2-1
d_gene: TRBD2
abundance: many
CDR3aa: CASSPGLAGGPFYNEQFF
CDR3nt: TGCGCCAGCAGCCCGGGACTAGCGGGGGGGCCTTTCTACAATGAGCAGTTCTTC

v_gene: TRBV10-3
j_gene: TRBJ2-4
d_gene: NA
abundance: few
CDR3aa: CAISGDAKNIQYF
CDR3nt: TGTGCCATCAGTGGGGACGCTAAAAACATTCAGTACTTC

v_gene: TRBV7-9
j_gene: TRBJ2-2
d_gene: TRBD2
abundance: many
CDR3aa: CASSFSVRTSGRTGELFF
CDR3nt: TGTGCCAGCAGCTTTTCCGTCCGGACTAGCGGGAGAACCGGGGAGCTGTTTTTT

v_gene: TRBV3-1
j_gene: TRBJ1-1
d_gene: NA
abundance: NA
CDR3aa: CASSQAGEAFF
CDR3nt: TGTGCCAGCAGCCAAGCCGGAGAAGCTTTCTTT

v_gene: TRBV27
j_gene: TRBJ2-2
d_gene: TRBD1
abundance: NA
CDR3aa: CASSHRPTYRGNTGELFF
CDR3nt: TGTGCCAGCAGTCACCGACCAACATACAGGGGGAACACCGGGGAGCTGTTTTTT

v_gene: TRBV7-3
j_gene: TRBJ1-1
d_gene: NA
abundance: many
CDR3aa: CASSLQENTEAFF
CDR3nt: TGTGCCAGCAGCTTACAGGAGAACACTGAAGCTTTCTTT

v_gene: TRBV3-1
j_gene: TRBJ2-7
d_gene: NA
abundance: NA
CDR3aa: CASSQATAYEQYF
CDR3nt: TGTGCCAGCAGCCAAGCCACAGCCTACGAGCAGTACTTC

v_gene: TRBV3-1
j_gene: TRBJ2-2
d_gene: NA
abundance: NA
CDR3aa: CASSERANTGELFF
CDR3nt: TGTGCCAGCAGCGAAAGAGCTAACACCGGGGAGCTGTTTTTT

v_gene: TRBV19
j_gene: TRBJ1-2
d_gene: TRBD1
abundance: NA
CDR3aa: CASSISGTGGDYGYTF
CDR3nt: TGTGCCAGTAGTATATCCGGGACAGGGGGTGACTATGGCTACACCTTC

v_gene: TRBV5-1
j_gene: TRBJ2-1
d_gene: TRBD2
abundance: NA
CDR3aa: CATTSGRADEQFF
CDR3nt: TGCGCCACCACTAGCGGGAGGGCCGATGAGCAGTTCTTC

v_gene: TRBV12-3/TRBV12-4
j_gene: TRBJ2-4
d_gene: NA
abundance: NA
CDR3aa: CASSLGSVKNIQYF
CDR3nt: TGTGCCAGCAGTTTGGGTTCGGTCAAAAACATTCAGTACTTC